The TCR beta chain under discussion was sequenced for a study of shared clonotypes between healthy human individuals (dated by TCRdb to 2019 to 2021). Context from the whole study: The cohort included a few men and two women between 18 and 49 years of age. For each donor, three plates each were used for CD4 naive and CD4 memory, two plates were used for CD8 naive, and one plate was used for CD8 memory. Blood TCR repertoires of a handful of healthy adults were deeply sequenced to estimate repertoire size and the extent of clonotype sharing between individuals. To increase sequencing depth and limit assay-specific biases, TCR repertoire library preparation and sequencing were carried out by different laboratories using diverse techniques. Leukapheresis yielded between about 0.9 and 9 billion PBMCs per donor.

Worth noting for this clone: Its antigen remains unidentified. No clone much larger than this one lies a single base away; base qualities are absent.

The donors were healthy, HIV-negative adults with no recently reported acute infections or vaccinations. Every donor was a Caucasian adult living in Nashville, Tennessee, USA. CD4+ T cells were enriched by magnetic negative selection, after which naive cells were positively selected on CD45RA and the negative fraction was taken as the memory subset. Blood was collected by leukapheresis, and PBMCs were isolated by Ficoll-Histopaque density gradient centrifugation and then cryopreserved in liquid nitrogen vapor phase. Purity and quantity of every magnetically sorted T cell population were checked by analytical flow cytometry. Genomic DNA was isolated from every sorted fraction and measured by UV absorbance on a Nanodrop 2000c. Findings and caveats that apply to the study as a whole: Larger estimated clonotype richness was generally found for naive subsets than for memory subsets. Because the study included a small number of donors, the genetic and exposure-history diversity represented was limited. Sharing across several donors was observed for about 5% of naive CD4, over 3% of naive CD8, over 2% of memory CD4, and about 0.38% of memory CD8 clonotypes. Pairwise subsampling indicated that sequencing depth was expected to affect the degree of clonotype sharing among donors. Sampling was restricted to blood, and TCR repertoires in tissues likely differ from the TCR repertoires found in blood. Higher generation probabilities were observed for clonotypes shared by all four sorted-subset donors than for non-shared clonotypes. Even with the large sequencing depth, rarefaction of the sorted-subset datasets indicated that sequencing was incomplete.

TCR CDR3 regions were amplified from genomic DNA by multiplex PCR using the deep immunoSEQ assay. Genomic DNA extracted from each cell subset was distributed evenly over all wells of several immunoSEQ 96-well plates, and each plate served as one replicate. Each replicate PCR for sorted subsets received roughly 0.2 ug genomic DNA, equal to about 30,000 T cell genomes. Purified libraries were quantified with a Qubit 3.0 fluorometer, sized on a Bioanalyzer 2100, and re-quantified with the KAPA Library Quantification kit. Each immunoSEQ 96-well plate was sequenced on its own single-read 150-cycle Illumina NextSeq 550 flow cell. The authors' analysis ran thus. The immunoSEQ output contained only junctional sequences without quality scores, so filtering could not match that applied to full-length reads. Sequences were annotated with PyIR, a Python wrapper for IgBLAST v1.9, and V/J genes and CDR3 were assigned using IMGT germline references. Reads were filtered out if the reads had weak V/J assignments (E-value above 1e-6), no CDR3, stop codons, out-of-frame junctions, or ambiguous translated residues. V3J clonotypes were defined as sequences sharing the same inferred V gene, J gene, and CDR3 amino acid sequence. Percentage overlap between repertoires was computed as shared unique clonotypes divided by the size of the smaller repertoire. Richness of each repertoire was evaluated using RTK rarefaction, the Chao1 estimator, and Recon v2.1 estimates of unobserved clonotypes. For all TCRbeta clonotypes obtained by the gDNA method from a handful of donors, generation probabilities were computed with OLGA. Here the immuneACCESS table is served through TCRdb, limited to in-frame sequences with V and J called. Missing clones are a known gap in these copies; in checked studies unresolved V genes cover under half, and the rest lacks a known reason. The V and J calls and clone size come from that table; D and trimming were worked out from the DNA. The sample table lists millions of clones, 90% to 95% of them with a count of one. Roughly 0.13% of the sample comes from the top ten.

Sequences were obtained from naive CD4+ T cells sorted from blood. What the cell subset or site label conveys for this sample: CD45RA+ positively selected. This clonotype originated in a young man in good health.

In nucleotides, the sequence is TGTGCCATCAGTACGGGACAGACCATTTACGAGCAGTACTTC. Its protein product is CAISTGQTIYEQYF. In this chain, TRBV10-3 is recombined with TRBJ2-7; 7 central nucleotides agree with TRBD1. V and J are trimmed by 5 bases and 4 bases, and the gene matches miss 8 bases of the junction. The germline V gene specifies ENHRY as CDR1 and SYGVKD as CDR2. CDR3 length: 14 amino acids, cysteine to phenylalanine. The read is trimmed to its CDR3 DNA, 42 bases read in frame from base 1.